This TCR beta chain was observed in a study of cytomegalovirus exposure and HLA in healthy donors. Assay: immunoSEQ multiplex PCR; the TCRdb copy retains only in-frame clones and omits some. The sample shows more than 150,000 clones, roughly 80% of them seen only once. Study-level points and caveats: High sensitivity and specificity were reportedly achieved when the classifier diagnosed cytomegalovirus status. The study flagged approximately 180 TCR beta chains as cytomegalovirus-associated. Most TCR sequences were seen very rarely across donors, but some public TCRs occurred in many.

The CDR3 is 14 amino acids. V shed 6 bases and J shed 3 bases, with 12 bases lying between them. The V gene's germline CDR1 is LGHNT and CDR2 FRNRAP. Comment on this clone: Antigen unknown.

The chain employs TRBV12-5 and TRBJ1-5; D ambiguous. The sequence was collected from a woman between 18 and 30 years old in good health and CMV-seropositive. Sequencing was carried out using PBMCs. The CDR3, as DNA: TGTGCTAGTGGCCACACAGACTACAATCAGCCCCAGCATTTT. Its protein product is CASGHTDYNQPQHF.